A single sample gave rise to the 20 T cell receptor beta chains below, sequenced in a study of shared clonotypes between healthy human individuals. Profiled with immunoSEQ multiplex PCR; TCRdb holds only in-frame clones, not every one. The data contain under 600,000 clones, more than 95% of them singletons. Sequencing input: naive CD4+ T cells sorted from blood. Subset reported: CD45RA+ positively selected. Receptors originate from a woman under 40 in good health.

The rearrangement uses TRBV4-1 and TRBJ2-7, with 7 bases aligning to TRBD1. The CDR3 sequence is 16 residues long. Germline V gene sequence: CDR1 MGHRA, CDR2 YSYEKL. V trimming: 2 bases; J trimming: 2 bases; junction bases outside the gene matches: 9. This chain's CDR3 is CASSQMGNRGPYEQYF. Here the CDR3 DNA reads TGCGCCAGCAGCCAAATGGGGAACAGGGGTCCCTACGAGCAGTACTTC.

In DNA form, the CDR3 reads TGTGCCAGCAGTCCCAGGAGACACAGGGTACCAACTAATGAAAAACTGTTTTTT. Translation: CASSPRRHRVPTNEKLFF. The gene calls are TRBV28 and TRBJ1-4, with D possibly matching TRBD1 (6 bases). The CDR3 runs to 18 residues. CDR1 is MDHEN and CDR2 is SYDVKM in the germline V gene. The V gene lost 5 bases and the J gene lost 0 bases, with 19 bases spanning the gap. The whole variable domain, remainder taken from reference TRBV28 and TRBJ1-4, is DVKVTQSSRYLVKRTGEKVFLECVQDMDHENMFWYRQDPGLGLRLIYFSYDVKMKEKGDIPEGYSVSREKKERFSLILESASTNQTSMYLCASSPRRHRVPTNEKLFFGSGTQLSVL.

The rearrangement uses TRBV4-2 and TRBJ2-1; D gene ambiguous. This CDR3 spans 13 amino acids. Germline lookup yields CDR1 LGHNA and CDR2 YNFKEQ. Trimming left V 0 bases short and J 12 bases short, with 12 bases between. CDR3 nucleotide sequence: TGTGCCAGCAGCCAAGATACAGACCGAGGGCAGTTCTTC. Its translation: CASSQDTDRGQFF.

The chain combines TRBV19 with TRBJ2-1; TRBD2 matches 9 bases. The CDR3 is made up of 18 amino acids. Germline lookup yields CDR1 LNHDA and CDR2 SQIVND (reference sequence). With V trimmed by 10 bases and J by 0 bases, 16 bases remained unmatched. Here the CDR3 reads CATSYPGLAGPSYNEQFF. For the CDR3, the DNA is TGTGCCACTTCGTATCCCGGCCTAGCGGGACCCTCCTACAATGAGCAGTTCTTC.

The CDR3 DNA reads as TGTGCCAGCAGTACACAGGGCAGCTCCTACGAGCAGTACTTC. It specifies CASSTQGSSYEQYF. The rearrangement links TRBV6-6 to TRBJ2-7; maybe TRBD1 (6 bases). Trimming took 5 bases from V and 0 from J, leaving 11 bases between them. Germline CDR1 and CDR2: MNHNY and SVGAGI (reference sequence). The CDR3 has 14 amino acids.

The chain recombines TRBV6-6 with TRBJ2-7; D is ambiguous. Germline CDR1 and CDR2: MNHNY and SVGAGI (reference sequence). The CDR3 covers 15 residues. The germline V and J ends were trimmed by 0 bases and 3 bases, with 12 bases remaining between them. The CDR3 sequence is CASSYSPQTNYEQYF. CDR3 in DNA: TGTGCCAGCAGTTACTCTCCCCAAACCAACTACGAGCAGTACTTC.

This clone was recorded only once. The V call is TRBV4-1, the J call TRBJ2-1; 12 bases align to TRBD2. Per the germline V gene, CDR1 is MGHRA and CDR2 is YSYEKL. The J segment lost 8 bases and the V segment lost 2 bases, leaving 7 bases of the junction unmatched. The CDR3 totals 16 residues. For the CDR3, the DNA is TGCGCCAGCAGCCAAACCCTAGCGGGAGGGGTGGATGAGCAGTTCTTC. This codes for CASSQTLAGGVDEQFF.

This clone appeared once. The chain couples TRBV10-1 to TRBJ2-3; D uncertain. The length of the CDR3 is 15 residues. Germline CDR1 is WNHNN and CDR2 is SYGVQD (reference sequence). The V end lost 4 bases, the J end lost 1 base, and 12 bases lay between the germline ends. The CDR3 protein is CASSGGPGRTDTQYF. The CDR3 DNA follows: TGCGCCAGCAGTGGAGGACCAGGCCGCACAGATACGCAGTATTTT.

The rearrangement joins TRBV9 to TRBJ2-7; 7 bases map to TRBD1. J gave up 0 bases and V 0 bases, and 3 bases lay outside the gene matches. CDR1 SGDLS and CDR2 YYNGEE come from the germline V gene. The CDR3 has 15 amino acids. The DNA of the CDR3 is TGTGCCAGCAGCGTAGATCAGGGGGTCTCCTACGAGCAGTACTTC. Its translation is CASSVDQGVSYEQYF.

The chain uses TRBV28 and TRBJ2-7; 16 nucleotides line up with TRBD2. CDR1 is MDHEN and CDR2 is SYDVKM in the germline V gene. J was trimmed by 3 bases and V by 5 bases; bases with no gene match: 22. The CDR3 extends over 22 amino acids. The CDR3 DNA reads TGTGCCAGCAGTCAAGAACCGGGACTAGCGGGAGGGAAGCTTTTAAATGACTACGAGCAGTACTTC. Encoded protein: CASSQEPGLAGGKLLNDYEQYF.

V usage is TRBV6-5 and J usage is TRBJ2-7, with a weak D call TRBD2 (6 bases). This CDR3 is 13 amino acids long. V lost 8 bases to trimming and J lost 3 bases, with 14 bases between them. Germline CDR1 reads MNHEY; CDR2 reads SVGAGI. CDR3 protein: CASSRESDYEQYF. For the CDR3, the DNA is TGTGCCAGCTCCCGGGAGAGTGACTACGAGCAGTACTTC.

The chain joins TRBV9 to TRBJ2-2, with 13 bases matching TRBD2. J was trimmed by 4 bases and V by 0 bases; bases with no gene match: 3. CDR3 size: 17 residues. CDR1 and CDR2 from the germline V gene are SGDLS and YYNGEE. The CDR3 DNA reads as TGTGCCAGCAGCGTAGGGGGACTAGCGGGACCCACCGGGGAGCTGTTTTTT. Protein product: CASSVGGLAGPTGELFF.

The chain couples TRBV9 to TRBJ1-1; D unclear. The V gene lost 0 bases and the J gene lost 0 bases, with 6 bases spanning the gap. The germline gives CDR1 SGDLS, CDR2 YYNGEE. The CDR3 is 14 amino acids. CDR3 in DNA: TGTGCCAGCAGCGTAGATGGGATGAACACTGAAGCTTTCTTT. This gives the protein CASSVDGMNTEAFF.

The chain joins TRBV30 to TRBJ1-1; TRBD1 matches 10 bases. CDR1 GTSNPN and CDR2 SVGIG come from the germline V gene (reference sequence). This CDR3 is built from 13 residues. V lost 2 bases and J lost 7; bases outside the gene matches: 4. CDR3 sequence reads: CAWSSGTGVEAFF. The CDR3 DNA follows: TGTGCCTGGAGTTCCGGGACAGGGGTTGAAGCTTTCTTT.

This chain uses TRBV7-6 with TRBJ2-7; 8 bases map to TRBD1. Trimming removed 6 bases from V and 6 bases from J; junction bases left unmatched: 4. Germline CDR1 reads SGHVS; CDR2 reads FNYEAQ. CDR3 length: 12 amino acids. The CDR3 DNA reads as TGTGCCAGCAGGGACAGGGTGGGCGAGCAGTACTTC. This encodes CASRDRVGEQYF. The whole variable domain, filled in from reference TRBV7-6 and TRBJ2-7, reads GAGVSQSPRYKVTKRGQDVALRCDPISGHVSLYWYRQALGQGPEFLTYFNYEAQQDKSGLPNDRFSAERPEGSISTLTIQRTEQRDSAMYRCASRDRVGEQYFGPGTRLTVT.

The chain joins TRBV21-1 to TRBJ1-5. TRBV21-1 is deemed a pseudogene. CDR3 length: 13 amino acids. As DNA, the CDR3 is TGTGCCAGCAGTCAGGAGGGAAATCAGCCCCAGCATTTT. It is translated as CASSQEGNQPQHF.

This chain connects TRBV4-1 to TRBJ2-3; a possible D gene is TRBD2 (5 bases). Germline V lookup: CDR1 MGHRA, CDR2 YSYEKL. Trimming stripped 1 base from V and 0 bases from J, with 14 bases between. CDR3 length: 17 residues. The CDR3 is CASSQVLASRSTDTQYF. The CDR3 DNA reads as TGCGCCAGCAGCCAAGTCCTTGCTAGCAGAAGCACAGATACGCAGTATTTT.

The V gene is TRBV7-2, the J gene TRBJ1-1; D may be TRBD1 (5 bases). V was shortened by 2 bases and J by 7 bases, with 11 bases between the two germline ends. The germline CDR1 and CDR2 sequences are SGHTA and FQGNSA. The CDR3 extends over 13 amino acids. CDR3 DNA: TGTGCCAGCAGCTTATTTAGGGGTAATGAAGCTTTCTTT. Its translation is CASSLFRGNEAFF.

The CDR3 DNA reads as TGTGCCAGCAGTCTGACTAGAAGTGCTGGGGAGCTGTTTTTT. This translates into CASSLTRSAGELFF. The J gene is TRBJ2-2, the V gene TRBV28, with a tentative D call TRBD2 (6 bases). Looked up from germline, CDR1 is MDHEN and CDR2 is SYDVKM. The CDR3 is made up of 14 amino acids. Trimming removed 5 bases from V and 8 bases from J, with 15 bases in between.

This chain uses TRBV6-5 with TRBJ2-2; the D call may be TRBD1 or TRBD2 (5 bases each). Trimming pared 2 bases from V and 1 base from J, leaving 8 bases between. The germline V gene has CDR1 MNHEY and CDR2 SVGAGI. The CDR3 covers 15 residues. The CDR3 loop is CASSYEGMNTGELFF. For the CDR3, the DNA is TGTGCCAGCAGTTACGAGGGGATGAACACCGGGGAGCTGTTTTTT.